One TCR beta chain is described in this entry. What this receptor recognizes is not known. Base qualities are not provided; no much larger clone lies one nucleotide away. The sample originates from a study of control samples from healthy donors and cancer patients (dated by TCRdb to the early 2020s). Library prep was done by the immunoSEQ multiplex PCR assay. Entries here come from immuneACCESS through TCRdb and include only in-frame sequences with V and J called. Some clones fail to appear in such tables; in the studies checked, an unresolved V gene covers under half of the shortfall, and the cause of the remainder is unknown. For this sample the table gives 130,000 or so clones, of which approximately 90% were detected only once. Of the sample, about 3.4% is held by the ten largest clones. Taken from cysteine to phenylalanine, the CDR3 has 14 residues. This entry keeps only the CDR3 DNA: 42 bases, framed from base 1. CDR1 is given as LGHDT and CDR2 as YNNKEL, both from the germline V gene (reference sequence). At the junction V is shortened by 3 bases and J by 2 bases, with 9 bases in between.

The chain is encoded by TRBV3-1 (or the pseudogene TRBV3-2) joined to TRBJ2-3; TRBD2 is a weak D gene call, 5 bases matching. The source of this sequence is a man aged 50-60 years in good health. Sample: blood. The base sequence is TGTGCCAGCAGCCAGAGGGTCCTCACAGATACGCAGTATTTT. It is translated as CASSQRVLTDTQYF.